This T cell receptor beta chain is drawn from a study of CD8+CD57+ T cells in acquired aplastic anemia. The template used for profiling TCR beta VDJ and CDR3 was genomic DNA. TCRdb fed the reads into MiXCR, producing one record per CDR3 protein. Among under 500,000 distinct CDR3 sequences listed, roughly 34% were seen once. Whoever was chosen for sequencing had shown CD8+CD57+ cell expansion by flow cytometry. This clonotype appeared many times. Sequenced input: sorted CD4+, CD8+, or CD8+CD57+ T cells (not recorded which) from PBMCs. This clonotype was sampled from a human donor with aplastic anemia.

DNA of the CDR3: TGTGCCAGTAGTGGGCAGGGGGCAGGTAATTCACCCCTCCACTTT. It yields the protein CASSGQGAGNSPLHF. The chain is built from TRBV19 and TRBJ1-6, with 8 bases fitting TRBD1. J was trimmed by 6 bases and V by 5 bases; bases with no gene match: 6. CDR3 length equals 15 residues. Germline values: CDR1 LNHDA, CDR2 SQIVND (reference sequence).